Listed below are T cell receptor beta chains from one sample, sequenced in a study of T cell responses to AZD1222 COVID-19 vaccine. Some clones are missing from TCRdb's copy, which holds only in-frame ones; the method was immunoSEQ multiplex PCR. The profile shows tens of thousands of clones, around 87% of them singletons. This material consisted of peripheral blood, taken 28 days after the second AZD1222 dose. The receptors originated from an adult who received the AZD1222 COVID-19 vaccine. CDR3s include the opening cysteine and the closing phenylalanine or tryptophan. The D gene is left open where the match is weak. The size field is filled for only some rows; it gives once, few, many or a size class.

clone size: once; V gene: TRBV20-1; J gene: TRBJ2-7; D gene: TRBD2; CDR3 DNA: TGCAGTGCTAGTCTAAAAAGCGGGGCCTACGAGCAGTACTTC; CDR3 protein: CSASLKSGAYEQYF
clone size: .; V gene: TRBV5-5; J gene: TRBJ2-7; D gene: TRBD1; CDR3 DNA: TGTGCCAGCAGCTACGCTGGGACAGGGGGGTACGAGCAGTACTTC; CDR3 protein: CASSYAGTGGYEQYF
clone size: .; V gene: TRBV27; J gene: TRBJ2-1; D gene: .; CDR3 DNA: TGTGCCAGCAGTTTCTTGGGGGGCCACACCTACAATGAGCAGTTCTTC; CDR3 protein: CASSFLGGHTYNEQFF
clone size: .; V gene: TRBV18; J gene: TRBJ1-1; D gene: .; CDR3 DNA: TGTGCCAGCTCACCAAGGGGCGGTACAGGGAACACTGAAGCTTTCTTT; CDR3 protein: CASSPRGGTGNTEAFF
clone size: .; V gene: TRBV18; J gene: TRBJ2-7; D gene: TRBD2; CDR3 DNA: TGTGCCAGCTCACCTACTAGCGGGGGGATTTACGAGCAGTACTTC; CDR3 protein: CASSPTSGGIYEQYF
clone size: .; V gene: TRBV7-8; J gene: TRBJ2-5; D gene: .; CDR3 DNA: TGTGCCAGCAGCTTAGGGCTAGCTGAGACCCAGTACTTC; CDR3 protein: CASSLGLAETQYF
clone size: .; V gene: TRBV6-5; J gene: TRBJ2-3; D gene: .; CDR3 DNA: TGTGCCAGCATGGCTAACACAGATACGCAGTATTTT; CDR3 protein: CASMANTDTQYF
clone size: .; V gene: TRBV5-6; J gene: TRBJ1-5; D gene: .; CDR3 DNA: TGTGCCAGCAGCCTCGCCCGGGGTCAGCCCCAGCATTTT; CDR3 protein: CASSLARGQPQHF
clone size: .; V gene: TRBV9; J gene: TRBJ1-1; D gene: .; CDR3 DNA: TGTGCCAGCAGCTCATACAGGGATCGCACTGAAGCTTTCTTT; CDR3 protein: CASSSYRDRTEAFF
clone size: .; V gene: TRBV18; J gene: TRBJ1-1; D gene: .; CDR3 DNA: TGTGCCAGCAGATTGGACCTCTCGAACACTGAAGCTTTCTTT; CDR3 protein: CASRLDLSNTEAFF
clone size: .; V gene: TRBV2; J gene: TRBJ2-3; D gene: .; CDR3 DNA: TGTGCCAGCAGTGTTAGCGGAGCTAGCACAGATACGCAGTATTTT; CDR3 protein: CASSVSGASTDTQYF
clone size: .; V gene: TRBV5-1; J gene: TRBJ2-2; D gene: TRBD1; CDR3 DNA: TGCGCCAGCAGCTTGACGACAGGGGGCGGGACCGGGGAGCTGTTTTTT; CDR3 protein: CASSLTTGGGTGELFF
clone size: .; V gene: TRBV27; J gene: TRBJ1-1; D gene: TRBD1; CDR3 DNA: TGTGCCAGCAGACCTTTGTTCCGCTACCGGGACAGGGGAGCTAGCACTGAAGCTTTCTTT; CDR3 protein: CASRPLFRYRDRGASTEAFF
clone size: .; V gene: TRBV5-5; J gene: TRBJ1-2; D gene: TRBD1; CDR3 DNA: TGTGCCAGCAGCGAGGACAGGGTTGGCTACACCTTC; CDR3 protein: CASSEDRVGYTF
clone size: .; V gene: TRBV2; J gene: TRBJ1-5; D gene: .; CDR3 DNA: TGTGCCAGTAAGGGGGAAGTTCAGCCCCAGCATTTT; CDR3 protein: CASKGEVQPQHF
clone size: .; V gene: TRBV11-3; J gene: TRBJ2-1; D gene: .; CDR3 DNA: TGTGCCAGCAGCTTAGATGGTCAGGGCAGTGAGCAGTTCTTC; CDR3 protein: CASSLDGQGSEQFF
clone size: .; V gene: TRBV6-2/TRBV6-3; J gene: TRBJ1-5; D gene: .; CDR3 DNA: TGTGCCAGCAGTTACTTCGACCCCAATCAGCCCCAGCATTTT; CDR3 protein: CASSYFDPNQPQHF
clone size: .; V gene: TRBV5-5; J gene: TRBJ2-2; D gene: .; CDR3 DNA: TGTGCCAGCAGCTACTCCACCGGGGAGCTGTTTTTT; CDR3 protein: CASSYSTGELFF
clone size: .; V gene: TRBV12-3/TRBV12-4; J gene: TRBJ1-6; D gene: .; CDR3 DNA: TGTGCCAGCAGTAAAGTGGGGGACTCACCCCTCCACTTT; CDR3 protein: CASSKVGDSPLHF
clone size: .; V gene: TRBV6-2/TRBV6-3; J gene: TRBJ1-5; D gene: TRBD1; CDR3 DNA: TGTGCCAGCAGTTCCAGGGGACAGGGAGTCCAGCCCCAGCATTTT; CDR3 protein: CASSSRGQGVQPQHF
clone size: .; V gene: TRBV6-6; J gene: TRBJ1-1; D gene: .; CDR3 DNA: TGTGCCAGCAAGGTGGCGAACACTGAAGCTTTCTTT; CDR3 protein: CASKVANTEAFF
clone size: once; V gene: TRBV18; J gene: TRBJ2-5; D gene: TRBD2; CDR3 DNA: TGTGCCAGCTCACCAACTAGCGGGAGAGAGACCCAGTACTTC; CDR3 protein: CASSPTSGRETQYF
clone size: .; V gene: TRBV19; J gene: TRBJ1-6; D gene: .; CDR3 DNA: TGTGCCAGCAGGCCTCTGGGAGGTAATTCACCCCTCCACTTT; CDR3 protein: CASRPLGGNSPLHF
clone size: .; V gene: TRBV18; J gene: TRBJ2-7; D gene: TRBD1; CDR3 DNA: TGTGCCAGCTCACAGGGACAGTTAAACGAGCAGTACTTC; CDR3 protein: CASSQGQLNEQYF
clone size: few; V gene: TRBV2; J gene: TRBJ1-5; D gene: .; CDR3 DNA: TGTGCCAGCAGTCTCTTGGATAGCAATCAGCCCCAGCATTTT; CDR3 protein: CASSLLDSNQPQHF
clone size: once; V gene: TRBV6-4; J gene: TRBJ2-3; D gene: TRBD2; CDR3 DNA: TGTGCCAGCAGTGACGGGACTAGCAGCACAGATACGCAGTATTTT; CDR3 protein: CASSDGTSSTDTQYF
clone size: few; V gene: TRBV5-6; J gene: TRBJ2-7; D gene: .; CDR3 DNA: TGTGCCAGCAGCGTGTGGGGATCGTCCTACGAGCAGTACTTC; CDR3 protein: CASSVWGSSYEQYF
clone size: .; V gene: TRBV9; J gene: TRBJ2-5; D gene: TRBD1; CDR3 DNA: TGTGCCAGCAGCGCCAGGGGGCTCCAAGAGACCCAGTACTTC; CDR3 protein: CASSARGLQETQYF
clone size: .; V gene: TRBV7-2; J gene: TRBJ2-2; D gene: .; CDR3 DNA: TGTGCCAGCAGCTTTGGGACCCACACCGGGGAGCTGTTTTTT; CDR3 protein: CASSFGTHTGELFF
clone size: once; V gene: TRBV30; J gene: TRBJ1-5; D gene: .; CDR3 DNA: TGTGCCTGGAGTGTAATGAGTCAGCCCCAGCATTTT; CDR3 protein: CAWSVMSQPQHF
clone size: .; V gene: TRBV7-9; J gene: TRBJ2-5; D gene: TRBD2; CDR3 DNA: TGTGCCAGCAGTCCCGGACTAGCTGGGGAGACCCAGTACTTC; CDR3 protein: CASSPGLAGETQYF
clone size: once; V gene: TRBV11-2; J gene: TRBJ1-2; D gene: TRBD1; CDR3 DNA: TGTGCCAGCAGCTTAGGGGGGAATCCGGGACAGGTCAACTATGGCTACACCTTC; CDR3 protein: CASSLGGNPGQVNYGYTF
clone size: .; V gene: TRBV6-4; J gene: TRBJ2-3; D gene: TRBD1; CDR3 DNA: TGTGCCAGCAGTGACTCAGAGGGGGCGTCAGATACGCAGTATTTT; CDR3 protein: CASSDSEGASDTQYF
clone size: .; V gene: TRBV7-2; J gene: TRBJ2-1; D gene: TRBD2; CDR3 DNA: TGTGCCAGCAGCCTAAGCGGGGGGGACTACAATGAGCAGTTCTTC; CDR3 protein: CASSLSGGDYNEQFF
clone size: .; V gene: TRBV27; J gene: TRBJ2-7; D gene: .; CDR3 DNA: TGTGCCAGCAGTTTCTCCACCGGGCCGACCTACGAGCAGTACTTC; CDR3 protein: CASSFSTGPTYEQYF
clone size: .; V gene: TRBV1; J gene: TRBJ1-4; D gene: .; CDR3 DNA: TGCACCAGCAGCCAAGATAGAGAGGCGGCTGCAACTAATGAAAAACTGTTTTTT; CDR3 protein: CTSSQDREAAATNEKLFF
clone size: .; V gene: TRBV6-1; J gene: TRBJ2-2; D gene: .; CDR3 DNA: TGTGCCAGCAGTGAACATCAGGGTTGGGACACCGGGGAGCTGTTTTTT; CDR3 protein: CASSEHQGWDTGELFF
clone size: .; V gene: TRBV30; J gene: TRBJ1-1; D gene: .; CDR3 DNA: TGTGCCTGGAATTCACAGGGCCCTGAAGCTTTCTTT; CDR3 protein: CAWNSQGPEAFF
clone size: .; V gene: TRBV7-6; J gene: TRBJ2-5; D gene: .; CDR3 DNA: TGTGCCAGCAGCTCGTCCCGAGTGGTGGAGACCCAGTACTTC; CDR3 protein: CASSSSRVVETQYF
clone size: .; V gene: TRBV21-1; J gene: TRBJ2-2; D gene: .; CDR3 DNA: TGTGCCAGCAGCAAAGCTAGGACCACCGGGGAGCTGTTTTTT; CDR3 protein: CASSKARTTGELFF
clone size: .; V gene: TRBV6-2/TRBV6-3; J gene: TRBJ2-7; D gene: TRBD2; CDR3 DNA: TGTGCCAGCAGTTATAGGGAGACTAGCGGCTACGAGCAGTACTTC; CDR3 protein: CASSYRETSGYEQYF
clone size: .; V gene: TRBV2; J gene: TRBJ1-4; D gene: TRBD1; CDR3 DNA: TGTGCCAGCGGCTACAGGGGGCTATCGGAAAAACTGTTTTTT; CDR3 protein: CASGYRGLSEKLFF
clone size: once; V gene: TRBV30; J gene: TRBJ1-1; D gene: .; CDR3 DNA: TGTGCCTGGAGTGTATCCGGGAAGAACACTGAAGCTTTCTTT; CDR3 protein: CAWSVSGKNTEAFF
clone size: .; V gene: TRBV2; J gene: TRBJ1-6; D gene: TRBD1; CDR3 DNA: TGTGCCAGCAGTGGACAGGGTTATTCACCCCTCCACTTT; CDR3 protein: CASSGQGYSPLHF
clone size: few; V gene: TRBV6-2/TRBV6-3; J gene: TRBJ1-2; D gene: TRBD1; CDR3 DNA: TGTGCCAGCAGTTACGTCCAGGGGGCAGGCTACACCTTC; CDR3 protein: CASSYVQGAGYTF
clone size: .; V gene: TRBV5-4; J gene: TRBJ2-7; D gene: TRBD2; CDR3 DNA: TGTGCCAGCAGCTTGCTAGCGGGAGATGAGCAGTACTTC; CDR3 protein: CASSLLAGDEQYF
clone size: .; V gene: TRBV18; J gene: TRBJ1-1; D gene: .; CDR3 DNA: TGTGCCAGCTCACCATTCGGGGGGAACACTGAAGCTTTCTTT; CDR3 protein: CASSPFGGNTEAFF
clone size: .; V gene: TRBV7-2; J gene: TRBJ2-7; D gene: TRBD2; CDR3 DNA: TGTGCCAGCAGCTTAGGTCCCTCGGGCGGGAGCTTCTACGAGCAGTACTTC; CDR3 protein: CASSLGPSGGSFYEQYF
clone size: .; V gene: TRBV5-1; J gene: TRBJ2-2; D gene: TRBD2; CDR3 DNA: TGCGCCAGCAGTTCCCGGATAGCGGGAGGGCCTTCCGGGGAGCTGTTTTTT; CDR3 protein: CASSSRIAGGPSGELFF
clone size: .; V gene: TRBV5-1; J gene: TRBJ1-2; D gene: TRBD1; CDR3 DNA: TGCGCCAGCAGCTGGGACAGGGAAGGCTATGGCTACACCTTC; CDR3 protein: CASSWDREGYGYTF